This paragraph reports one T cell receptor (beta chain). What it binds is not known. V lost 7 bases and J lost 5, with 21 bases in between. This CDR3 has 15 amino acids. This sample was included in a study of CD8 T cells in Susac syndrome. General observations from the study: The study conceded that its TCR sequencing and HLA analysis involved relatively few individuals.

Random hexamers were used to reverse transcribe the RNA input (about 0.45 to 1 ug). TCR beta CDR3 was amplified by immunoSEQ covering 54 Vbeta and 13 Jbeta. TCRdb reanalysed the immunoSEQ multiplex PCR reads using MiXCR and keeps one entry per CDR3 protein. Here the sample spans fewer than 300,000 distinct CDR3 sequences, about 85% being singletons. Blood CD8+ and CD4+ T cells underwent high-throughput TCR beta sequencing. TEMRA cells were FACS-enriched, with CD8+ and CD4+ T cells isolated negatively. This clonotype originated in a human donor with multiple sclerosis. This chain connects TRBV12-3 or TRBV12-4 to TRBJ2-7; D possibly corresponds to TRBD1 (6 bases). The sequenced sample consisted of CD8+ T cells from PBMCs. The CDR3 sequence is CASTTHRDTFHEQYF. CDR3 nucleotides: TGTGCCAGCACAACACACCGGGACACATTCCACGAGCAGTACTTC.